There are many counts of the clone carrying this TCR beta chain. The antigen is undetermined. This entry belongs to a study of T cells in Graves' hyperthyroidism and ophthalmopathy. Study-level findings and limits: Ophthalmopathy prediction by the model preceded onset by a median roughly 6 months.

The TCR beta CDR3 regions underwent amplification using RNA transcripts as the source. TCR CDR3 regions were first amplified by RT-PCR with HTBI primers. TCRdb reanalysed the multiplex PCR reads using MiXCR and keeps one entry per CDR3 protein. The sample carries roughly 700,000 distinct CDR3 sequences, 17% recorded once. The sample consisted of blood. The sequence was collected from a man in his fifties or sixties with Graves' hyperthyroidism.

The CDR3 DNA sequence: TGTGCCAGCAATCCCCGGATCCACACTGAAGCTTTCTTT. This translates into CASNPRIHTEAFF. This rearrangement joins TRBV12-3 or TRBV12-4 to TRBJ1-1, with D hard to call. The ends were cut back, 7 bases at V and 3 bases at J, with 12 bases in the middle. CDR3 length: 13 residues.